This T cell receptor (beta chain) emerged from a study of T cells in tuberculosis. The protocol was immunoSEQ multiplex PCR, while the TCRdb copy is restricted to in-frame clones and leaves out a portion. The sample lists 30,000 or so clones, 95% to 96% occurring once. The CDR3 extends over 15 amino acids. Germline assignment: CDR1 SGDLS and CDR2 YYNGEE. V lost 0 bases and J lost 8; bases outside the gene matches: 6. The sequenced material came from PBMCs. The receptor comes from a donor aged 5 to 30 with latent tuberculosis or without tuberculosis infection. J is TRBJ2-1 and V is TRBV9; TRBD1 matches at 9 bases. The CDR3 DNA is TGTGCCAGCAGCGTAGGGGGGACAGGGTACGATGAGCAGTTCTTC. Translation: CASSVGGTGYDEQFF.